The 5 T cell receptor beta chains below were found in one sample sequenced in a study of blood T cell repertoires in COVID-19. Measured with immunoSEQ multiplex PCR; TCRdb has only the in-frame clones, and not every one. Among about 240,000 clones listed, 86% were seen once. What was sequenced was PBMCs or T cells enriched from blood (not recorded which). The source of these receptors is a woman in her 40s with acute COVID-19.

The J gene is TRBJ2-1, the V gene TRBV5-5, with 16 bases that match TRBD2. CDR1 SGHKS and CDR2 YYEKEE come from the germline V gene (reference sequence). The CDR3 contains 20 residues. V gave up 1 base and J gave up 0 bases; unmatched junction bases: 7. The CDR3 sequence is CASSLNPGTSGRDSYNEQFF. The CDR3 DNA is TGTGCCAGCAGCTTGAATCCCGGGACTAGCGGGAGGGACTCCTACAATGAGCAGTTCTTC.

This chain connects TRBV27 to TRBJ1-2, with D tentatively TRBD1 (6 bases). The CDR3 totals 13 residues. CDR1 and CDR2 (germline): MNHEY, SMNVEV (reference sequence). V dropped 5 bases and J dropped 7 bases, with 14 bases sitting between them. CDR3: CASSQPDRTGYTF. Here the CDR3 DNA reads TGTGCCAGCAGTCAACCGGACAGAACTGGCTACACCTTC.

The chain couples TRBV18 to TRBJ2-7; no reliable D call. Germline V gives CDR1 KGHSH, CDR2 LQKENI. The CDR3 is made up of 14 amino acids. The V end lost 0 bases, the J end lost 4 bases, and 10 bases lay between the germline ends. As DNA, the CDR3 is TGTGCCAGCTCACCACCTCACAGCACGTACGAGCAGTACTTC. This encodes CASSPPHSTYEQYF.

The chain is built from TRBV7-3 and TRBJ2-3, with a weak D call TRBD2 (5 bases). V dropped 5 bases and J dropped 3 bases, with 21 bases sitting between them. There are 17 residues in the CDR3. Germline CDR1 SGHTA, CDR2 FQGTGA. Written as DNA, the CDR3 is TGTGCCAGCAGCCACCTTCCGGAGGCCTTGGGGACAGATACGCAGTATTTT. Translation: CASSHLPEALGTDTQYF.

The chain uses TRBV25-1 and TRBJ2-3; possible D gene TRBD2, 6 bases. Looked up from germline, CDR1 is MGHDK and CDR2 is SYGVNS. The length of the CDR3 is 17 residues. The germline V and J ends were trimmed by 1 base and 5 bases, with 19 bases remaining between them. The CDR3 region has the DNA TGTGCCAGCAGTGAATCGGGTGGAAGGGGAGGACAAGATACGCAGTATTTT. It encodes CASSESGGRGGQDTQYF.